The 27 T cell receptor beta chains below come from one sample, sequenced in a study of blood T cells in healthy people across ages (dated by TCRdb to between 2015 and 2016). Libraries were made using 5' RACE. The reads were generated on an Illumina HiSeq 2500. The second PCR ran for about 6 to 12 cycles and used a J-beta primer mix along with a sample-barcoded 5' primer. Using fastp trimming at Q25 and MiXCR clonotype assembly, TCRdb reanalyzed the public sequencing data and kept in-frame beta chains. Every entry covers one CDR3 protein and lists the most common genes and DNA from its rows. The sample table shows around 1.5 million distinct CDR3 sequences, and roughly 32% are seen once. 10% to 12% of the sample lies in the top ten. The sequencing sample was made of blood. The source of these receptors is a woman in her twenties or thirties in good health.

This clonotype was observed many times. This chain uses TRBV4-1 with TRBJ2-7; a possible D gene is TRBD1 (7 bases). Germline CDR1 is MGHRA and CDR2 is YSYEKL. V lost 4 bases, J lost 5 bases, and 15 bases lay in between. The length of the CDR3 is 14 residues. The CDR3 sequence is CASSRRGESDEQYF. CDR3 DNA sequence: TGCGCCAGCAGCCGCAGGGGGGAGAGCGACGAGCAGTACTTC.

This chain links TRBV12-3 or TRBV12-4 with TRBJ1-1; D ambiguous. This CDR3 has 12 amino acids. Trimming shortened V by 2 bases and J by 6 bases, and 7 bases separated the two germline ends. CDR3 amino acids: CASSLQPAEAFF. The CDR3 nucleotides read TGTGCCAGCAGTTTACAGCCGGCTGAAGCTTTCTTT.

This chain joins TRBV7-3 and TRBJ2-5; TRBD2 matches at 10 bases. The V gene's germline CDR1 is SGHTA and CDR2 FQGTGA. This CDR3 is 17 amino acids long. Trimming removed 1 base from V and 4 bases from J; junction bases left unmatched: 9. The CDR3 loop reads CASSLKSLAGDRETQYF. CDR3 sequence (DNA): TGTGCCAGCAGCTTAAAATCGCTAGCGGGAGATCGAGAGACCCAGTACTTC.

This clonotype appeared a single time. Its ends do not fully match the called genes, so a read error is possible. The V and J genes are TRBV27 and TRBJ2-7, with 9 nucleotides matching TRBD2. CDR1 and CDR2 (germline): MNHEY, SMNVEV (reference sequence). This CDR3 has 14 amino acids. CDR3 in DNA: TGTGCCAGCAGTACCAAGACTAGCGGATACGTGCAGTACTTC. Translating it yields CASSTKTSGYVQYF.

This rearrangement joins TRBV12-3 or TRBV12-4 to TRBJ1-5; D uncertain. Trimming shortened V by 7 bases and J by 2 bases, and 9 bases separated the two germline ends. The CDR3 totals 13 residues. The CDR3 DNA reads as TGTGCCAGCAACTCACGAGGCAATCAGCCCCAGCATTTT. Translation: CASNSRGNQPQHF.

This clonotype was seen only a few times. The rearrangement links TRBV20-1 to TRBJ2-7; a weak D match, TRBD2 (5 bases). CDR3 size: 16 residues. Germline CDR1 reads DFQATT; CDR2 reads SNEGSKA (reference sequence). Trimming removed 5 bases at V and 3 bases at J, with 23 bases between. The CDR3 DNA reads as TGCAGTGCTGGACCTTTTCAGCAAGCGGAGATCTACGAGCAGTACTTC. Its protein is CSAGPFQQAEIYEQYF.

The V and J genes are TRBV5-1 and TRBJ1-4; D possibly corresponds to TRBD1 (5 bases). Germline-derived CDR1 and CDR2 are SGHRS and YFSETQ. Trimming removed 4 bases at V and 8 bases at J, with 18 bases between. This CDR3 has 15 residues. CDR3 amino acids: CASSPWEGLGEKLFF. The DNA for the CDR3 is TGCGCCAGCAGCCCCTGGGAGGGGCTGGGGGAAAAACTGTTTTTT.

This clonotype was detected only a few times. The chain combines TRBV5-1 with TRBJ1-1; perhaps TRBD1 as D (5 bases). The CDR3 loop spans 15 amino acids. With 2 bases removed from V and 0 bases from J, the gap between germline ends came to 11 bases. Germline loops: CDR1 SGHRS, CDR2 YFSETQ. The CDR3 DNA reads as TGCGCCAGCAGCTTCTCCGGGACGATGAACACTGAAGCTTTCTTT. This codes for CASSFSGTMNTEAFF.

This clonotype was found a few times. The rearrangement joins TRBV28 to TRBJ2-1, with 9 bases that match TRBD2. Germline lookup yields CDR1 MDHEN and CDR2 SYDVKM. The trim removed 4 bases at V and 5 bases at J, leaving 9 bases unmatched. This CDR3 has 16 amino acids. CDR3 bases: TGTGCCAGCAGTTCCGCGAGCGGGAGGTTCAACAATGAGCAGTTCTTC. Translated, it gives CASSSASGRFNNEQFF.

Only a few counts were recorded for this clonotype. The CDR3 bases are TGTGCCAGCAGCGTAGGGACAGGTGTTTCGGATACGCAGTATTTT. Amino acids: CASSVGTGVSDTQYF. This chain links TRBV9 with TRBJ2-3, with TRBD1 matching 7 bases. Trimming removed 0 bases from V and 6 bases from J; junction bases left unmatched: 7. This CDR3 has 15 residues. The V gene's germline CDR1 is SGDLS and CDR2 YYNGEE.

The rearrangement uses TRBV6-1 and TRBJ1-2; 8 nucleotides agree with TRBD1. Germline V CDR1 and CDR2: MNHNS, SASEGT. Trimming removed 2 bases from V and 5 bases from J; junction bases left unmatched: 7. This CDR3 has 15 residues. CDR3 nucleotide sequence: TGTGCCAGCAGTGAATTAGGTCAGGGGGCATATGGCTACACCTTC. Its protein is CASSELGQGAYGYTF.

This chain connects TRBV10-2 to TRBJ1-1, with D possibly TRBD1 on 5 matching bases. Trimming shortened V by 3 bases and J by 4 bases, and 9 bases separated the two germline ends. The length of the CDR3 is 13 residues. The germline gives CDR1 WSHSY, CDR2 SAAADI. The CDR3 sequence is CASSDGAGTEAFF. The CDR3 region has the DNA TGCGCCAGCAGTGACGGGGCCGGCACTGAAGCTTTCTTT.

The gene calls are TRBV27 and TRBJ2-1; D possibly uses TRBD1 or TRBD2 (5 bases each). V shed 0 bases and J shed 5 bases, with 8 bases lying between them. The V gene's germline CDR1 is MNHEY and CDR2 SMNVEV (reference sequence). The CDR3 runs 14 residues. The CDR3 DNA reads as TGTGCCAGCAGTTTATCGGGGGAGAACAATGAGCAGTTCTTC. It encodes CASSLSGENNEQFF.

On this clonotype: A much larger clone sits a single nucleotide away, making a read error possible. The chain couples TRBV20-1 to TRBJ2-1, with a tentative D call TRBD2 (5 bases). Germline assignment: CDR1 DFQATT and CDR2 SNEGSKA (reference sequence). CDR3 size: 12 residues. CDR3 coding DNA: TGCAGGGCACAGAGAGGGCCGGATGAGCAGTTCTTC. Amino acids: CRAQRGPDEQFF.

This clonotype was seen more than once but under ten times. The gene calls are TRBV21-1 and TRBJ2-5; the table's D call TRBD1 went unverified against the DNA. TRBV21-1 is described as a pseudogene. The CDR3 is made up of 18 amino acids. CDR3 sequence: CASSHFALLEGARGTQYF. The CDR3 DNA is TGTGCCAGCAGCCACTTCGCTTTACTAGAAGGGGCCCGGGGGACCCAGTACTTC.

The genes are TRBV20-1 and TRBJ2-1; D may be TRBD1 (6 bases). CDR3 size: 16 residues. Trimming pared 1 base from V and 0 bases from J, leaving 13 bases between. The germline V gene encodes CDR1 DFQATT and CDR2 SNEGSKA (reference sequence). DNA of the CDR3: TGCAGTGCTAGAGGATGGGGGCGGAGCTCCTACAATGAGCAGTTCTTC. Protein product: CSARGWGRSSYNEQFF.

This clonotype came up a few times. The chain has TRBV18 and TRBJ2-5, with 8 nucleotides matching TRBD2. Germline CDR1 reads KGHSH; CDR2 reads LQKENI. V shed 4 bases, J shed 2 bases, and the junction held 6 bases outside the gene matches. The CDR3 extends over 15 amino acids. CDR3 DNA: TGTGCCAGCTCACTATTTCAGCGGGGGCAAGAGACCCAGTACTTC. Translation gives CASSLFQRGQETQYF.

This clonotype is a singleton in its sample. One end of the junction varies from germline; a read error may be responsible. The chain recombines TRBV10-3 with TRBJ2-7; D is ambiguous. This CDR3 is 17 amino acids long. Germline assignment: CDR1 ENHRY and CDR2 SYGVKD. CDR3 bases: TGTGCCATCAGTGAGTTTAGGGTGCCTACGGCGTCCTACGGGCAGTACTTC. As protein: CAISEFRVPTASYGQYF.

In DNA, the CDR3 is TGTGCCAGCAGACCGGTGGGGGCAGCTAAGGAGCAGTACTTC. This gives the protein CASRPVGAAKEQYF. V is TRBV5-4 and J is TRBJ2-7; D possibly corresponds to TRBD1 (6 bases). The length of the CDR3 is 14 residues. V lost 5 bases to trimming and J lost 7 bases, with 19 bases between them. The germline V gene encodes CDR1 SGHNT and CDR2 YYREEE (reference sequence).

This clonotype was detected a few times. This sequence joins TRBV2 and TRBJ1-5; no firm D call. The CDR3 is made up of 14 amino acids. V shed 6 bases and J shed 0 bases, with 9 bases lying between them. CDR1 and CDR2 (germline): SNHLY, FYNNEI. As DNA, the CDR3 is TGTGCCAGCAGGGAACCCGCTAGCAATCAGCCCCAGCATTTT. Translation gives CASREPASNQPQHF.

This rearrangement joins TRBV11-3 to TRBJ2-7; 9 bases fit TRBD1. V shed 5 bases, J shed 6 bases, and the junction held 8 bases outside the gene matches. The length of the CDR3 is 14 residues. CDR1 is SGHNT, CDR2 YENEEA, per germline. CDR3 amino acids: CASSLRQGVGEQYF. In DNA, the CDR3 is TGTGCCAGCAGCCTCCGACAGGGGGTCGGCGAGCAGTACTTC.

V is TRBV28 and J is TRBJ2-5; no firm D call. The CDR3 has 10 residues. Germline V lookup: CDR1 MDHEN, CDR2 SYDVKM. V was cut by 10 bases and J by 2 bases, with 5 bases left in between. The CDR3 spells CATFQETQYF. For the CDR3, the DNA is TGTGCCACCTTTCAAGAGACCCAGTACTTC.

There are a few counts of this clonotype. This chain uses TRBV7-8 with TRBJ2-5, with 9 bases matching TRBD2. In germline, CDR1 is SGHVS, CDR2 FQNEAQ. Trimming took 2 bases from V and 1 from J; bases not matched to a gene: 8. CDR3 length: 17 amino acids. The CDR3 is CASSLIGLAGLQETQYF. In DNA, the CDR3 is TGTGCCAGCAGCTTAATAGGCCTAGCGGGGCTCCAAGAGACCCAGTACTTC.

Concerning this clonotype itself: Mismatch with germline at one junction end may stem from a read error. This chain links TRBV4-1 with TRBJ2-5; 7 bases match TRBD1. The DNA matches TRBJ2-7 better at its end, which makes the J call doubtful. The CDR3 is 15 amino acids. Looked up from germline, CDR1 is MGHRA and CDR2 is YSYEKL. The CDR3 DNA sequence: TGCGTCAGCAGCCAAGATCAGGGGGTGGTGTACGAGCAGTACTTC. As protein: CVSSQDQGVVYEQYF.

This clonotype was counted between two and nine times. The chain combines TRBV5-1 with TRBJ2-1; 8 nucleotides agree with TRBD2. In germline, CDR1 is SGHRS, CDR2 YFSETQ. Trimming took 2 bases from V and 6 from J; bases not matched to a gene: 1. The CDR3 length is 13 residues. Here the CDR3 reads CASSFGTSNEQFF. As DNA, the CDR3 is TGCGCCAGCAGCTTCGGGACTAGCAATGAGCAGTTCTTC.

The chain is built from TRBV30 and TRBJ2-7, with 9 bases identical to TRBD1. J gave up 4 bases and V 5 bases, and 9 bases lay outside the gene matches. CDR1 and CDR2 from the germline V gene are GTSNPN and SVGIG (reference sequence). The CDR3 length is 14 residues. This chain's CDR3 is CAWGPGTGLYEQYF. CDR3 nucleotide sequence: TGTGCCTGGGGCCCCGGGACAGGGTTGTACGAGCAGTACTTC.

The chain has TRBV12-3 or TRBV12-4 and TRBJ2-5, with 10 bases fitting TRBD2. V lost 5 bases, J lost 6 bases, and 9 bases stayed unmatched. The CDR3 has 15 amino acids. This chain's CDR3 is CASSDSGGARKTQYF. In nucleotides, the CDR3 is TGTGCCAGCAGTGACAGCGGGGGGGCCAGAAAGACCCAGTACTTC.